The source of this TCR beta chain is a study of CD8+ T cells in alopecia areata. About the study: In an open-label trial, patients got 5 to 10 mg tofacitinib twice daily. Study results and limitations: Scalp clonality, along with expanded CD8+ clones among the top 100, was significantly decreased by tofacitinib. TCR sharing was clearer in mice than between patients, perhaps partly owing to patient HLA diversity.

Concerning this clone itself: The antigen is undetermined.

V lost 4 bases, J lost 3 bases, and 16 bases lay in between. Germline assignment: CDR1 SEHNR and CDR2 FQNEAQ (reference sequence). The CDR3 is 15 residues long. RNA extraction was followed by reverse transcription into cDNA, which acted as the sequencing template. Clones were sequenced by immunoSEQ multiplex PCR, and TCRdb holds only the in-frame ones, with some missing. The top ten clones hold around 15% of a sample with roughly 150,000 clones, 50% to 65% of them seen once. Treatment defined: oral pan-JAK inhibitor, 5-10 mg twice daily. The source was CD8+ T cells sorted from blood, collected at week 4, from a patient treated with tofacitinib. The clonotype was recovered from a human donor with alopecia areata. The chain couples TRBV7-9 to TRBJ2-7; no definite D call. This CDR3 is CASSSPVGIDYEQYF. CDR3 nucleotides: TGTGCCAGCAGCTCCCCGGTAGGAATAGACTACGAGCAGTACTTC. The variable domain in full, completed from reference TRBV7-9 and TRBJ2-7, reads DTGVSQNPRHKITKRGQNVTFRCDPISEHNRLYWYRQTLGQGPEFLTYFQNEAQLEKSRLLSDRFSAERPKGSFSTLEIQRTEQGDSAMYLCASSSPVGIDYEQYFGPGTRLTVT.